These T cell receptor beta chains were read from a single sample in a study of blood T cell repertoires in COVID-19. Produced via immunoSEQ multiplex PCR; TCRdb's table is partial and in-frame only. The sample records about 370,000 clones, 90% to 95% being singletons. The source material was PBMCs or T cells enriched from blood (not recorded which). These receptors all stem from a woman in her thirties or forties who had been exposed to COVID-19. Each CDR3 is given without its conserved first and last residue. The order of the fields is V gene, CDR3 protein.

V gene: TRBV7-3; CDR3 protein: ASSLTRDSDTQY
V gene: TRBV19; CDR3 protein: ASSRAGVVFDTDTQY
V gene: TRBV2; CDR3 protein: ASRGAEQF
V gene: TRBV5-5; CDR3 protein: ASSLGRPIQETQY
V gene: TRBV7-9; CDR3 protein: ASSRRTSDEQF
V gene: TRBV7-9; CDR3 protein: ASSLRRGGHSNTEAF
V gene: TRBV6-6; CDR3 protein: ASSRSTGGQIYGYT
V gene: TRBV7-7; CDR3 protein: ASSLSRSSTDTQY
V gene: TRBV14; CDR3 protein: ASSQGPSNYGYT
V gene: TRBV12-3/TRBV12-4; CDR3 protein: ASTQGLNQPQH
V gene: TRBV9; CDR3 protein: ASSPTGSQGADTQY
V gene: TRBV7-2; CDR3 protein: ASSLRGPSLAF
V gene: TRBV9; CDR3 protein: ASSPRQSRNSPLH
V gene: TRBV5-4; CDR3 protein: ASSSEPQETQY
V gene: TRBV5-1; CDR3 protein: ASSLDPSPYGYT
V gene: TRBV6-5; CDR3 protein: ASRPATSYEQY
V gene: TRBV5-4; CDR3 protein: ASSRTAQPETQY
V gene: TRBV4-1; CDR3 protein: ASSQGRGNEQF
V gene: TRBV7-9; CDR3 protein: ASSLGTANEKLF
V gene: TRBV9; CDR3 protein: ASKSSRGDTQY
V gene: TRBV7-3; CDR3 protein: ASSLGGNTDTQY
V gene: TRBV10-2; CDR3 protein: ASSEYGQGYEQY
V gene: TRBV20-1; CDR3 protein: SASGTADTQY
V gene: TRBV5-1; CDR3 protein: ASSLVSGQGGGYT
V gene: TRBV29-1; CDR3 protein: SAPGTSRYT
V gene: TRBV30; CDR3 protein: AWSATGSIYGYT
V gene: TRBV9; CDR3 protein: ASSVTYRVDYT
V gene: TRBV2; CDR3 protein: ASSPGGQRGEQF
V gene: TRBV6-5; CDR3 protein: ASRGQGWGYT
V gene: TRBV7-9; CDR3 protein: ASSWLAGHEQY
V gene: TRBV30; CDR3 protein: AWSDSGYSTDTQY
V gene: TRBV6-5; CDR3 protein: ASMGVLNEKLF
V gene: TRBV6-5; CDR3 protein: ASSLRGINEQF
V gene: TRBV29-1; CDR3 protein: SVEGGVQDRGHQGYGYT
V gene: TRBV19; CDR3 protein: ASTRQGKAYGYT
V gene: TRBV7-9; CDR3 protein: ASSFGGSSQETQY
V gene: TRBV7-3; CDR3 protein: ASSLVGTGGRNTEAF
V gene: TRBV15; CDR3 protein: ATFKRGGLPQETQY
V gene: TRBV27; CDR3 protein: ASSLSPTGKSKGYT